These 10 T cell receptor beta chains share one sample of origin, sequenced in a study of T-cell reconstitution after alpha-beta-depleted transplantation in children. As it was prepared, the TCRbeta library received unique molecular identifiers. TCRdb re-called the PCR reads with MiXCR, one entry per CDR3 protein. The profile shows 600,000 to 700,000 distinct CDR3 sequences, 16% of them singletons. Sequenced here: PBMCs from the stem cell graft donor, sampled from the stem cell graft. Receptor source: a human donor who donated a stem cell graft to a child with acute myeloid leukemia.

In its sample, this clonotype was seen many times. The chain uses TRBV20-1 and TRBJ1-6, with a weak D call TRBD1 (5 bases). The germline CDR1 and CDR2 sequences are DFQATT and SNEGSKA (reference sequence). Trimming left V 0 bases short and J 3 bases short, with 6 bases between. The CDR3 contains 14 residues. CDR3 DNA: TGCAGTGCTAGAGATAGGGGCTATAATTCACCCCTCCACTTT. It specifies CSARDRGYNSPLHF.

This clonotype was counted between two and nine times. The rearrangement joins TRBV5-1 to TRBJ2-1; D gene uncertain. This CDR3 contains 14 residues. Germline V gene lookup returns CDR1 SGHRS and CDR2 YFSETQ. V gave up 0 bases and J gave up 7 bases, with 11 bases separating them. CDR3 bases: TGCGCCAGCAGCTTGGGCTCACTTCATAATGAGCAGTTCTTC. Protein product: CASSLGSLHNEQFF.

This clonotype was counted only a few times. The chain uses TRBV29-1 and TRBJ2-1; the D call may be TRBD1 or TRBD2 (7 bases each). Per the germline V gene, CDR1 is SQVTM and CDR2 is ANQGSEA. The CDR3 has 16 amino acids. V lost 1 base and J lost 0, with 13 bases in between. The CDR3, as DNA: TGCAGCGTTGAAGGTCGGGGGGACAGCTCCTACAATGAGCAGTTCTTC. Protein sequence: CSVEGRGDSSYNEQFF.

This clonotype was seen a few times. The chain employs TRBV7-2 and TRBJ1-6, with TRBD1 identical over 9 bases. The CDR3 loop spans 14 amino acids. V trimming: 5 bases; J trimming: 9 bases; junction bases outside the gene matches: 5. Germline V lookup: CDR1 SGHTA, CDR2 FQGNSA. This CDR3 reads CASSLDRGSSPLHF. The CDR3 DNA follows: TGTGCCAGCAGCCTGGACAGGGGAAGTTCACCCCTCCACTTT.

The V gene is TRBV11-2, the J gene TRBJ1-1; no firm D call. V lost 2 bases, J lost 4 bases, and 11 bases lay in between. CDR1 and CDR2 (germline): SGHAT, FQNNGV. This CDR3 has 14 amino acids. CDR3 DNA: TGTGCCAGCAGCTTATTGAGGGTTGGCACTGAAGCTTTCTTT. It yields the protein CASSLLRVGTEAFF.

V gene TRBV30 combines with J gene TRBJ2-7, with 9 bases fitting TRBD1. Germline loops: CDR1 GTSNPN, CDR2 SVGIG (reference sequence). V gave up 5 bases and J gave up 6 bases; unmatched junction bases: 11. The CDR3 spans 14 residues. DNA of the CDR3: TGTGCCTGGGCGTACGAGGGACAGGGTCGCGAGCAGTACTTC. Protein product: CAWAYEGQGREQYF.

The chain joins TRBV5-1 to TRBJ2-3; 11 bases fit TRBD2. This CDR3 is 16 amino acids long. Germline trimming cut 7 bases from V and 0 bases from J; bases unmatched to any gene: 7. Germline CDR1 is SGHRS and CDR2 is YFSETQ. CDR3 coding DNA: TGCGCCAGCTCGACTAGCGGGGCTCTTAGCACAGATACGCAGTATTTT. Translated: CASSTSGALSTDTQYF.

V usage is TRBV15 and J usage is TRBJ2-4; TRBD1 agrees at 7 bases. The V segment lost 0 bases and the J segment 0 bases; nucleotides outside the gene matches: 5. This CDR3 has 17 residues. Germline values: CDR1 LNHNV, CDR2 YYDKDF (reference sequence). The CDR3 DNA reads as TGTGCCACCAGCAGAGAAGGACAGGCTTCAGCCAAAAACATTCAGTACTTC. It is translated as CATSREGQASAKNIQYF.

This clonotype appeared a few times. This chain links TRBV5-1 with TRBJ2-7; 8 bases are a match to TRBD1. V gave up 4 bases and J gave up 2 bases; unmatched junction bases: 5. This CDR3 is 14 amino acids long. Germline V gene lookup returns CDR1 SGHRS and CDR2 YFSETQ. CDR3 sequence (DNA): TGCGCCAGCAGCACGAAACAGGGGGCCTACGAGCAGTACTTC. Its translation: CASSTKQGAYEQYF.

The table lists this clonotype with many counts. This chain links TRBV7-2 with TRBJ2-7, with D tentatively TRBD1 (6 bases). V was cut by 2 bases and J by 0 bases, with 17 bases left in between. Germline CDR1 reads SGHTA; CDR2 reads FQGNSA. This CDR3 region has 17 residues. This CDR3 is CASSLLRGQSRSYEQYF. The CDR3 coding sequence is TGTGCCAGCAGCTTATTAAGAGGACAGTCTCGCTCCTACGAGCAGTACTTC. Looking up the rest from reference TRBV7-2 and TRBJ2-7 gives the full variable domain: GAGVSQSPSNKVTEKGKDVELRCDPISGHTALYWYRQSLGQGLEFLIYFQGNSAPDKSGLPSDRFSAERTGGSVSTLTIQRTQQEDSAVYLCASSLLRGQSRSYEQYFGPGTRLTVT.